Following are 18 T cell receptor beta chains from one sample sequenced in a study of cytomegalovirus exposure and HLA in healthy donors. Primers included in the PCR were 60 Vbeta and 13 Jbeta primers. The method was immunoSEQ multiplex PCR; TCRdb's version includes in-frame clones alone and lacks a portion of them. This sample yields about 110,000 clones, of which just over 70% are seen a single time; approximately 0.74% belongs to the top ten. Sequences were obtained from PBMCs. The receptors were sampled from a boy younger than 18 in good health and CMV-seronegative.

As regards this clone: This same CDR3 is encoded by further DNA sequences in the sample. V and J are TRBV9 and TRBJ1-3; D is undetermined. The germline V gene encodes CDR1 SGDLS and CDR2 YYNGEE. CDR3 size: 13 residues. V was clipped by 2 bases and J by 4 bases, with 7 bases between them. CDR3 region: CASSVGGGNTIYF. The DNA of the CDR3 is TGTGCCAGCAGCGTGGGAGGGGGAAACACCATATATTTT.

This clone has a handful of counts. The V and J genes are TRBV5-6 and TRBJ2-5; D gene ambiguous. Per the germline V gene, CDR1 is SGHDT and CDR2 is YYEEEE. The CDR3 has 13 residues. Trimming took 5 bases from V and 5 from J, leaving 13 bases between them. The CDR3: CASRSDTPETQYF. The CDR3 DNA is TGTGCCAGCAGGTCCGACACTCCCGAGACCCAGTACTTC.

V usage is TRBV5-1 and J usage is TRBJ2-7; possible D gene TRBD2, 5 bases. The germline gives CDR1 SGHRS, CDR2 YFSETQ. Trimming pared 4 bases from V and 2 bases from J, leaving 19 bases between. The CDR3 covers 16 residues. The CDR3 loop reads CASSREAEARTYEQYF. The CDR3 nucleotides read TGCGCCAGCAGCCGGGAAGCGGAAGCCCGAACCTACGAGCAGTACTTC.

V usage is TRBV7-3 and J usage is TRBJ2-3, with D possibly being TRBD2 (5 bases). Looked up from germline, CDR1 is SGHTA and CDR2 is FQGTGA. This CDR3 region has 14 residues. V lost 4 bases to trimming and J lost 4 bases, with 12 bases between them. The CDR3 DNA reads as TGTGCCAGCAGCTCGAGGGTCAGCGCAGATACGCAGTATTTT. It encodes CASSSRVSADTQYF.

CDR3 nucleotides: TGTGCCAGCAGTACTCTACTAGCGGAGGCCTCCTACAATGAGCAGTTCTTC. Translated: CASSTLLAEASYNEQFF. The chain recombines TRBV27 with TRBJ2-1, with 8 nucleotides matching TRBD2. CDR1 and CDR2 from the germline V gene are MNHEY and SMNVEV (reference sequence). The CDR3 length is 17 residues. V gave up 5 bases and J gave up 0 bases; unmatched junction bases: 9.

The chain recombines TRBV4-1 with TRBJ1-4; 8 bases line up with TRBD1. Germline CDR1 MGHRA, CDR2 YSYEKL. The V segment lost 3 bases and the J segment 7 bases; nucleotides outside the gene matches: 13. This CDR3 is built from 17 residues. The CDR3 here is CASSHQNRGGRGEKLFF. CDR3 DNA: TGCGCCAGCAGCCATCAGAACAGGGGGGGGAGGGGTGAAAAACTGTTTTTT.

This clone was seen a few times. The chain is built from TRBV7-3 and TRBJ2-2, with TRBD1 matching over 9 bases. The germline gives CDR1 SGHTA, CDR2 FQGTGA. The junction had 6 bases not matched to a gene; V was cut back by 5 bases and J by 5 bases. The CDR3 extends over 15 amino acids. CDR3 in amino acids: CASSPGQGRTGELFF. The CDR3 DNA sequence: TGTGCCAGCAGCCCCGGACAGGGGAGGACCGGGGAGCTGTTTTTT.

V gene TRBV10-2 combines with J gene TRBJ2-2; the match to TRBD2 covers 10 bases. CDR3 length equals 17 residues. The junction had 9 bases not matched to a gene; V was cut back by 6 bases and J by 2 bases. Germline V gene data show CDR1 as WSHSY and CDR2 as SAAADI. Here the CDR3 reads CASRTIRTSGNTGELFF. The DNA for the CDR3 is TGCGCCAGCAGGACTATTCGGACTAGCGGTAACACCGGGGAGCTGTTTTTT.

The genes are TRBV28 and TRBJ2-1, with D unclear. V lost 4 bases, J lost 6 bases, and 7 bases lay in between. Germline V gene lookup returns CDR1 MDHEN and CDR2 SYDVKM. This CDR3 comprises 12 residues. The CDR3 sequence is CASSWAGNEQFF. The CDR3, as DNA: TGTGCCAGCAGTTGGGCAGGCAATGAGCAGTTCTTC.

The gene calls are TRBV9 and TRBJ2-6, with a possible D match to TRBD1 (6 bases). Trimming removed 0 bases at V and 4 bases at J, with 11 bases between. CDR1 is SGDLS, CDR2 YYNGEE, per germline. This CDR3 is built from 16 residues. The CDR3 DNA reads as TGTGCCAGCAGCGTAGACTGGGGGACAGGGGCCAACGTCCTGACTTTC. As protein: CASSVDWGTGANVLTF.

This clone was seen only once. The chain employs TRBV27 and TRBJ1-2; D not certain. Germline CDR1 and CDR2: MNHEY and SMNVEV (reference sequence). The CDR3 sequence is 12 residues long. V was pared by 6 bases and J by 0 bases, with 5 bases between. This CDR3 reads CASRETNYGYTF. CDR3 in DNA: TGTGCCAGCAGGGAGACTAACTATGGCTACACCTTC.

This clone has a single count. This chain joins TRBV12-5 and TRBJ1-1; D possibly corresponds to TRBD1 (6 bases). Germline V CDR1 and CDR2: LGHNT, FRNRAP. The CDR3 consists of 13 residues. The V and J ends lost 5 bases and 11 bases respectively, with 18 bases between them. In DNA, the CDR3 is TGTGCTAGTGGTCAACAGGGTTTCAGGGCTGCTTTCTTT. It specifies CASGQQGFRAAFF.

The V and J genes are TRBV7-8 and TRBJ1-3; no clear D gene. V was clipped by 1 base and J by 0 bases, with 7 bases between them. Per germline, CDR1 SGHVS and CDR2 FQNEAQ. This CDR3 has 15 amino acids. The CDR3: CASSLVADSGNTIYF. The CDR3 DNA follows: TGTGCCAGCAGCTTAGTGGCAGACTCTGGAAACACCATATATTTT.

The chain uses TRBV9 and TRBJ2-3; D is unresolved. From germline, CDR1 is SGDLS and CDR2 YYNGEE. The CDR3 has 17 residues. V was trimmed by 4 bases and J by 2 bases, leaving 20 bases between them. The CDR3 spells CASSPYAERGYTDTQYF. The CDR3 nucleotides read TGTGCCAGCAGCCCCTATGCTGAGCGCGGTTACACAGATACGCAGTATTTT.

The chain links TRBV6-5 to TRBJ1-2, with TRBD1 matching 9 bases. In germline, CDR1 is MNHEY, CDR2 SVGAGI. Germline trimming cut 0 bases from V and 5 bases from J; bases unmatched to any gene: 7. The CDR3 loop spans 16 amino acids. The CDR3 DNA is TGTGCCAGCAGTTACTCGACAGGGGGGCTGAAATATGGCTACACCTTC. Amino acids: CASSYSTGGLKYGYTF.

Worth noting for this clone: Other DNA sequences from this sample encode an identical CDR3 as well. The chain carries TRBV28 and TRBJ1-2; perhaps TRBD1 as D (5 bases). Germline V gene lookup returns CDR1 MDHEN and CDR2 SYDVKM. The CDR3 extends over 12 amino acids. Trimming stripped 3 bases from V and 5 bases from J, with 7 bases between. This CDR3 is CASSLSGYGYTF. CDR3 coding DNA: TGTGCCAGCAGTTTGTCAGGGTATGGCTACACCTTC.

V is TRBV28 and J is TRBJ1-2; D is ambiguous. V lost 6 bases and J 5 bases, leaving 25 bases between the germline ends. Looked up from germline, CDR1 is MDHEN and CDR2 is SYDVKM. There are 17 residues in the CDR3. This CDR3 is CASRVPMTGMNGYGYTF. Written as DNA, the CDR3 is TGTGCCAGCAGAGTCCCCATGACCGGGATGAATGGATATGGCTACACCTTC.

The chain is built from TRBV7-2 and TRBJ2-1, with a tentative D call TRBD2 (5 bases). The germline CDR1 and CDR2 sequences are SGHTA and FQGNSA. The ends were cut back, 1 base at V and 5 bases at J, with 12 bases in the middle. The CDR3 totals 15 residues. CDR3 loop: CASSLERDRDNEQFF. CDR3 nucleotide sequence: TGTGCCAGCAGCTTAGAGAGGGATCGTGACAATGAGCAGTTCTTC.